Only a few counts were recorded for the clone carrying this TCR beta chain. Construction of the TCRbeta library involved unique molecular identifiers. Using its own MiXCR run on the PCR reads, TCRdb lists one record per CDR3 protein. The repertoire holds about 460,000 distinct CDR3 sequences, with about an eighth as singletons. This record belongs to a study of T-cell reconstitution after alpha-beta-depleted transplantation in children. The V gene's germline CDR1 is LGHNA and CDR2 YNFKEQ. The CDR3 loop spans 15 amino acids. The J segment lost 5 bases and the V segment lost 5 bases, leaving 9 bases of the junction unmatched.

This receptor was taken from a human donor who donated a stem cell graft to a child with combined immunodeficiency. The sequenced sample was PBMCs from the stem cell graft donor, obtained from the stem cell graft. This rearrangement joins TRBV4-2 to TRBJ1-1; 9 bases line up with TRBD1. DNA of the CDR3: TGTGCCAGCAGCGAAACAGGGGGCGCGTGGACTGAAGCTTTCTTT. Its protein product is CASSETGGAWTEAFF.